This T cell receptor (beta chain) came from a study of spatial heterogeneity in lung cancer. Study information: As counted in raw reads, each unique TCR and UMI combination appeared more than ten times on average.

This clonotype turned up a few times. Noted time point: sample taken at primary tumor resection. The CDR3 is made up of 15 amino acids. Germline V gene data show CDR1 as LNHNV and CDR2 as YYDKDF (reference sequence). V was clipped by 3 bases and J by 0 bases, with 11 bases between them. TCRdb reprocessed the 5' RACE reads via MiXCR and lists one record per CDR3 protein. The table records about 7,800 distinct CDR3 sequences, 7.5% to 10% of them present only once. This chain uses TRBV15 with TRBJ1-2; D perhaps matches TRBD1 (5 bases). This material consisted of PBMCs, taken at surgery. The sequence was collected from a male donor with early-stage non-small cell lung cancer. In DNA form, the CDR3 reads TGTGCCACCAGCAGCACAGGAACTTCTAACTATGGCTACACCTTC. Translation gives CATSSTGTSNYGYTF.